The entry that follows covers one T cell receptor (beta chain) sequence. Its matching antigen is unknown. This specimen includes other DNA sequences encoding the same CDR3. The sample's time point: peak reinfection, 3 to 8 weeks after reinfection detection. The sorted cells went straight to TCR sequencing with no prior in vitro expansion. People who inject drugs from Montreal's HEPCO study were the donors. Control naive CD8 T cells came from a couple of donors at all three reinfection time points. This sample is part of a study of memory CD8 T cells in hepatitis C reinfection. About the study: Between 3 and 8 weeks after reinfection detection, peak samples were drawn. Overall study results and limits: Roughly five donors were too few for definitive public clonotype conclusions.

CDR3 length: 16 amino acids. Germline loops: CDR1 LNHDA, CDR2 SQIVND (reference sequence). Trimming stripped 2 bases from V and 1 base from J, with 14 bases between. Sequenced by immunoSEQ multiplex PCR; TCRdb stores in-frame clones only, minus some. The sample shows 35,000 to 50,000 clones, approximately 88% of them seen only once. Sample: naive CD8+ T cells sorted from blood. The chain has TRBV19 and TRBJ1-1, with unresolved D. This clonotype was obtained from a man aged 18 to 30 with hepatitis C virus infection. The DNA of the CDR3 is TGTGCCAGTAGTATAAGTGGTCGGGTGGGGAACACTGAAGCTTTCTTT. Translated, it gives CASSISGRVGNTEAFF.